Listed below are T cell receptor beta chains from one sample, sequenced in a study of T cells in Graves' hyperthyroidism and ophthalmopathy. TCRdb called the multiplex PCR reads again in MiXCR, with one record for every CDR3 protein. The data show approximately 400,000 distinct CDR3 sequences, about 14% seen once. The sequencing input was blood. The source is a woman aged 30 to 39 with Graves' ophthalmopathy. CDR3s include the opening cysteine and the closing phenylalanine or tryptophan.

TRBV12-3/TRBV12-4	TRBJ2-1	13	CASSAGGRNEQFF
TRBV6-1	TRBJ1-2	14	CASSERGAGYGYTF
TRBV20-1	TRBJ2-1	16	CSARKGTSGGAGEQFF
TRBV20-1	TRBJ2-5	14	CSARALDGRETQYF
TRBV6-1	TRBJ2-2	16	CASRLDRAGGTGELFF
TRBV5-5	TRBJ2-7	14	CASSSGTLSYEQYF
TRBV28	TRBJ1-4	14	CASTRQGSVEKLFF
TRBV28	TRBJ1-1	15	CACRTYSDLNTEAFF
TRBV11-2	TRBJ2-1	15	CASTKNPGPYNEQFF
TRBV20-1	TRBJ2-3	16	CSARDVAGGLIDTQYF
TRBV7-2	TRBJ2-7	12	CASSLTTYEQYF
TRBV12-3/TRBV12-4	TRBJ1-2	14	CASSFVPTEAGNTF
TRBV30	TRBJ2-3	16	CAWSALNVSRADTQYF
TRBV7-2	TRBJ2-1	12	CASGPGVMRQFF
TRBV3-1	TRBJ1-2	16	CASSQVPGQTQYGYTF
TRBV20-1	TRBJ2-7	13	CSARTGNTYEQYF
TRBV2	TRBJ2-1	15	CASSARTGPYNEQFF
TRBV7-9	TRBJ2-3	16	CASNTGGLLFTDTQYF
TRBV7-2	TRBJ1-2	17	CASSLRGPTTGYYGYTF
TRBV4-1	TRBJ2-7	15	CASSQDMGDSYEQYF
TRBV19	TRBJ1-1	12	CASRGVETEAFF
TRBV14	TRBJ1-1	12	CASSPGGIEAFF
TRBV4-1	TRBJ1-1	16	CASSQDWERINTEAFF
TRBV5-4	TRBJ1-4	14	CASSLGGSQEKLFF
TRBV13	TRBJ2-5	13	CASSTVGWETQYF
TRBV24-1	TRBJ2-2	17	CATSDPSGGGNTGELFF
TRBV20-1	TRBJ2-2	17	CSARTLGTSGVAGELFF
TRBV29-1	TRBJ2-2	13	CGVGQGVTGELFF
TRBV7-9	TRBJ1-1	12	CASSETGGDAFF